In this sample, the clone carrying this TCR beta chain turned up many times. These data originate in a study of T cells after posttransplantation cyclophosphamide. TCRdb's copy holds only in-frame clones and misses some; the assay was immunoSEQ multiplex PCR. Altogether over 30,000 clones were found in the sample, and no singletons occur. The specimen sequenced was PBMCs. The TCR originated in a girl between 5 and 17 years old in good health, CMV-negative, and a related stem cell transplant donor.

The chain's CDR3 is CASSLDGTDYGYTF. The CDR3 nucleotides read TGTGCCAGCAGCTTAGATGGGACAGACTATGGCTACACCTTC. V usage is TRBV5-4 and J usage is TRBJ1-2, with 7 bases lining up with TRBD1. J was trimmed by 3 bases and V by 2 bases; bases with no gene match: 4. Germline-derived CDR1 and CDR2 are SGHNT and YYREEE (reference sequence). The CDR3 is 14 residues long.